Described below is a single TCR beta chain sequence and its context. Profiling relied on immunoSEQ multiplex PCR, and the TCRdb table lists in-frame clones only, not all of them. The data show over 90,000 clones, approximately 84% seen once. The source of the sample is a study of blood T cell repertoires in COVID-19. The germline gives CDR1 SGHTA, CDR2 FQGNSA. The CDR3 totals 16 residues. Trimming removed 5 bases at V and 0 bases at J, with 14 bases between. The receptor was derived from a man aged 35-49 years with active or convalescent COVID-19. The chain joins TRBV7-2 to TRBJ1-5; weak D call: TRBD1 (6 bases). The sequenced sample was peripheral blood. The CDR3: CASSVQGGSSNQPQHF. CDR3 DNA: TGTGCCAGCAGCGTACAGGGCGGAAGTAGCAATCAGCCCCAGCATTTT. Supplemented by reference TRBV7-2 and TRBJ1-5, the full variable domain reads GAGVSQSPSNKVTEKGKDVELRCDPISGHTALYWYRQSLGQGLEFLIYFQGNSAPDKSGLPSDRFSAERTGGSVSTLTIQRTQQEDSAVYLCASSVQGGSSNQPQHFGDGTRLSIL.